The next 16 T cell receptor beta chains were all read from a single sample in a study of blood T cells in healthy people across ages. A second PCR of 7 to 11 cycles used a sample-barcoded 5' primer and a J-beta primer mix. TCRdb re-derived calls from the 5' RACE reads in MiXCR, one entry per CDR3 protein. The sample has about 1.7 million distinct CDR3 sequences, about 30% seen once. Specimen: blood. The receptor source for this set is a woman under 40 in good health.

This clonotype was recorded a few times. J is TRBJ2-6 and V is TRBV20-1, with 13 bases that match TRBD2. V gave up 6 bases and J gave up 4 bases; unmatched junction bases: 15. There are 19 residues in the CDR3. From germline, CDR1 is DFQATT and CDR2 SNEGSKA (reference sequence). For the CDR3, the DNA is TGCAGTGCCAGCGGGGGACTAGCGGGGTCCTCGGGAGGGGCCAACGTCCTGACTTTC. This translates into CSASGGLAGSSGGANVLTF.

On this clonotype: Mismatch with germline at one junction end may stem from a read error. The rearrangement uses TRBV3-1 and TRBJ1-3; no clear D. This CDR3 spans 14 amino acids. Germline values: CDR1 LGHDT, CDR2 YNNKEL (reference sequence). In DNA, the CDR3 is TGTGCCAGCAGCCTAACCAGCGTCGGGAACACCGTATATTTT. Amino acid sequence: CASSLTSVGNTVYF.

The chain combines TRBV9 with TRBJ2-1; 8 bases map to TRBD1. V lost 0 bases to trimming and J lost 0 bases; unmatched junction nucleotides: 2. This CDR3 comprises 16 residues. From germline, CDR1 is SGDLS and CDR2 YYNGEE. CDR3 sequence reads: CASSVAGTGSYNEQFF. CDR3 nucleotides: TGTGCCAGCAGCGTAGCAGGGACAGGCTCCTACAATGAGCAGTTCTTC.

The chain employs TRBV18 and TRBJ1-2, with D maybe TRBD1 (5 bases). Trimming removed 4 bases at V and 4 bases at J, with 22 bases between. Germline assignment: CDR1 KGHSH and CDR2 LQKENI. The CDR3 consists of 17 residues. In DNA, the CDR3 is TGTGCCAGCTCACTACGGGACGTGGGAGTACTATTCTATGGCTACACCTTC. Protein sequence: CASSLRDVGVLFYGYTF.

The CDR3: CASSQGIAGQNIQYF. DNA of the CDR3: TGCGCCAGCAGCCAAGGTATAGCGGGCCAAAACATTCAGTACTTC. The J gene is TRBJ2-4, the V gene TRBV5-1, with 7 bases lining up with TRBD2. CDR1 is SGHRS, CDR2 YFSETQ, per germline. V lost 4 bases, J lost 5 bases, and 9 bases stayed unmatched. The CDR3 totals 15 residues. Filled out from reference TRBV5-1 and TRBJ2-4, the complete variable domain reads KAGVTQTPRYLIKTRGQQVTLSCSPISGHRSVSWYQQTPGQGLQFLFEYFSETQRNKGNFPGRFSGRQFSNSRSEMNVSTLELGDSALYLCASSQGIAGQNIQYFGAGTRLSVL.

The V gene is TRBV9, the J gene TRBJ1-1; 9 bases line up with TRBD1. The CDR3 runs to 12 residues. Germline V gene sequence: CDR1 SGDLS, CDR2 YYNGEE. The V and J ends lost 3 bases and 12 bases, in that order; junction bases with no gene match: 6. Written as DNA, the CDR3 is TGTGCCAGCAGCGGGTGGGACAGGGATACTTTCTTT. It specifies CASSGWDRDTFF.

To note about this clonotype: A much larger clone differs from this one at a single base, so this may be a read error. The chain joins TRBV20-1 to TRBJ2-7, with 10 bases lining up with TRBD2. The germline V gene has CDR1 DFQATT and CDR2 SNEGSKA (reference sequence). Unmatched junction bases numbered 11, after V lost 2 bases and J lost 4 bases. The CDR3 contains 16 residues. Written as DNA, the CDR3 is TGCAGTGCTAGATCCCCGGGACCAGCGGGAGGGTACGAGCAGTACTTC. It encodes CSARSPGPAGGYEQYF.

This chain joins TRBV6-6 and TRBJ2-3; D is unresolved. The CDR3 spans 14 residues. V lost 2 bases to trimming and J lost 3 bases, with 9 bases between them. Germline values: CDR1 MNHNY, CDR2 SVGAGI (reference sequence). The CDR3 nucleotides read TGTGCCAGCAGTTACGCTTCTGCAACAGATACGCAGTATTTT. This encodes CASSYASATDTQYF.

The rearrangement uses TRBV12-3 or TRBV12-4 and TRBJ2-7, with D possibly being TRBD2 (5 bases). V lost 5 bases to trimming and J lost 6 bases, with 14 bases between them. There are 13 residues in the CDR3. In nucleotides, the CDR3 is TGTGCCAGCAGTCTCTCTCGAGCGGCCGAGCAGTACTTC. Translated, it gives CASSLSRAAEQYF.

In this sample, this clonotype turned up a few times. This chain joins TRBV2 and TRBJ2-1, with TRBD2 identical over 11 bases. The CDR3 loop spans 15 amino acids. Germline V gene sequence: CDR1 SNHLY, CDR2 FYNNEI. Trimming removed 10 bases from V and 7 bases from J; junction bases left unmatched: 12. CDR3 protein: CATPEGLAVGNEQFF. The CDR3 nucleotides are TGTGCCACCCCGGAGGGACTAGCGGTAGGGAATGAGCAGTTCTTC.

This clonotype has ten or more counts. The chain combines TRBV20-1 with TRBJ2-1; TRBD1 is a possible D gene (5 bases). This CDR3 has 14 amino acids. The germline V gene has CDR1 DFQATT and CDR2 SNEGSKA (reference sequence). Trimming took off 0 bases at V and 4 bases at J, with 10 bases between the two ends. The CDR3 DNA is TGCAGTGCTAGAGACAGTAAGGGGTACAATGAGCAGTTCTTC. Protein: CSARDSKGYNEQFF.

V is TRBV18 and J is TRBJ2-7, with TRBD1 matching over 7 bases. The germline V gene has CDR1 KGHSH and CDR2 LQKENI. V gave up 2 bases and J gave up 3 bases; unmatched junction bases: 4. The CDR3 consists of 14 residues. Here the CDR3 reads CASSPGQDGYEQYF. CDR3 DNA sequence: TGTGCCAGCTCACCAGGACAGGACGGCTACGAGCAGTACTTC. The whole variable domain, remainder taken from reference TRBV18 and TRBJ2-7, is NAGVMQNPRHLVRRRGQEARLRCSPMKGHSHVYWYRQLPEEGLKFMVYLQKENIIDESGMPKERFSAEFPKEGPSILRIQQVVRGDSAAYFCASSPGQDGYEQYFGPGTRLTVT.

On this clonotype itself: Possible read error: a much larger clone is one base away. V gene TRBV10-3 combines with J gene TRBJ2-7; weak D call: TRBD2 (5 bases). CDR1 ENHRY and CDR2 SYGVKD come from the germline V gene. Trimming took 6 bases from V and 7 from J, leaving 19 bases between them. This CDR3 is 14 amino acids long. The DNA for the CDR3 is TGTGCCATCAGCGCCCGAGGGTCCTACAATGAGCAGTACTTC. Translation: CAISARGSYNEQYF.

As regards this clonotype: It may be a read error: a sequence one base away is much more abundant. The rearrangement links TRBV12-3 or TRBV12-4 to TRBJ2-3; possible D gene TRBD2, 5 bases. The CDR3 is 14 amino acids. Deletions cut 6 bases from V and 3 bases from J, with 13 bases between. The CDR3 loop is CASRDSGLTDTQYF. CDR3 DNA sequence: TGTGCCAGCAGGGACTCCGGGTTGACAGATACGCAGTATTTT.

This chain links TRBV2 with TRBJ2-2; 8 positions match TRBD2. Germline V gene lookup returns CDR1 SNHLY and CDR2 FYNNEI. The V gene end was trimmed by 7 bases and the J gene end by 5 bases; junction bases not matched to a gene: 9. CDR3 length: 15 residues. The CDR3 region has the DNA TGTGCCAGCAAGTTCGGGGGGGTGATAACCGGGGAGCTGTTTTTT. Translation: CASKFGGVITGELFF.

The chain combines TRBV30 with TRBJ2-3, with unresolved D. The germline gives CDR1 GTSNPN, CDR2 SVGIG (reference sequence). V was cut by 1 base and J by 8 bases, with 4 bases left in between. The CDR3 covers 10 residues. The CDR3 region is CAWSGVTQYF. In DNA, the CDR3 is TGTGCCTGGAGTGGGGTTACGCAGTATTTT.